This passage covers 18 T cell receptor beta chains from one sample sequenced in a study of beta chain features in type 1 diabetes. Broader study findings: Within each of all four CD4+ subsets, Type 1 diabetes patients had TCRB CDR3s that were moderately but significantly shorter.

These receptors' targets are unknown. Expressed TCRB transcripts were sequenced because the entire RNA isolate underwent reverse transcription. The protocol was immunoSEQ multiplex PCR, while the TCRdb copy is restricted to in-frame clones and leaves out a portion. The table has a few hundred thousand clones, about a sixth seen once. The sample comprised naive CD4+ T cells from blood. The source is a man aged 25-40 years with type 1 diabetes.

V and J are TRBV15 and TRBJ2-5; D is undetermined. The V and J ends lost 0 bases and 5 bases respectively, with 13 bases between them. The CDR3 is made up of 15 amino acids. Germline V lookup: CDR1 LNHNV, CDR2 YYDKDF (reference sequence). CDR3 region: CATSRDGHLGETQYF. Written as DNA, the CDR3 is TGTGCCACCAGCAGAGATGGTCACCTTGGGGAGACCCAGTACTTC.

This chain joins TRBV29-1 and TRBJ2-1, with 7 bases fitting TRBD1. CDR3 length: 10 residues. Germline CDR1 is SQVTM and CDR2 is ANQGSEA. V was clipped by 6 bases and J by 15 bases; unmatched bases: 8. The CDR3 spells CSVTRDSGFF. The CDR3 DNA reads as TGCAGCGTAACCCGGGACAGTGGGTTCTTC.

V and J are TRBV6-6 and TRBJ2-1; D is uncertain. Germline CDR1 and CDR2: MNHNY and SVGAGI (reference sequence). CDR3 length equals 11 residues. V gave up 4 bases and J gave up 11 bases, with 9 bases separating them. CDR3 coding DNA: TGTGCCAGCAGTTCACCAGATAAGCAGTTCTTC. This translates into CASSSPDKQFF.

V is TRBV30 and J is TRBJ2-6; no definite D call. This CDR3 is 13 amino acids long. V was cut by 7 bases and J by 0 bases, with 7 bases left in between. CDR1 is GTSNPN and CDR2 is SVGIG in the germline V gene (reference sequence). The CDR3 DNA is TGTGCCTCGAACCCCTCTGGGGCCAACGTCCTGACTTTC. Protein: CASNPSGANVLTF.

The chain links TRBV5-4 to TRBJ1-1, with a tentative D call TRBD1 (5 bases). Trimming cost V 4 bases and J 1 base, with 11 bases left between them. The CDR3 runs to 14 residues. Germline V gene data show CDR1 as SGHNT and CDR2 as YYREEE (reference sequence). CDR3 nucleotides: TGTGCCAGCAGCGCGGGACGGCAGAACACTGAAGCTTTCTTT. Translating gives CASSAGRQNTEAFF. The full variable domain, rest sourced from reference TRBV5-4 and TRBJ1-1, is ETGVTQSPTHLIKTRGQQVTLRCSSQSGHNTVSWYQQALGQGPQFIFQYYREEENGRGNFPPRFSGLQFPNYSSELNVNALELDDSALYLCASSAGRQNTEAFFGQGTRLTVV.

This clone was observed a handful of times. The V call is TRBV19, the J call TRBJ1-1, with 9 positions matching TRBD1. V lost 5 bases to trimming and J lost 2 bases; unmatched junction nucleotides: 3. The CDR3 has 14 residues. Germline V gene data show CDR1 as LNHDA and CDR2 as SQIVND (reference sequence). CDR3 in amino acids: CASSAGQGNTEAFF. CDR3 sequence (DNA): TGTGCCAGTAGTGCGGGACAGGGAAACACTGAAGCTTTCTTT.

Details on this clone: This sample includes further DNA sequences coding for the same CDR3. The chain combines TRBV7-2 with TRBJ2-3; no firm D call. From germline, CDR1 is SGHTA and CDR2 FQGNSA. Deletions cut 5 bases from V and 1 base from J, with 7 bases between. CDR3 length: 13 amino acids. CDR3: CASSLLGTDTQYF. In DNA, the CDR3 is TGTGCCAGCAGCCTTTTAGGCACAGATACGCAGTATTTT.

J is TRBJ2-2 and V is TRBV18, with D hard to call. The CDR3 runs 17 residues. The ends were cut back, 3 bases at V and 1 base at J, with 15 bases in the middle. CDR1 and CDR2 from the germline V gene are KGHSH and LQKENI. The DNA of the CDR3 is TGTGCCAGCTCACCGGGCTCTCGCCTCCGGAACACCGGGGAGCTGTTTTTT. It encodes CASSPGSRLRNTGELFF.

This chain uses TRBV28 with TRBJ2-7; a possible D gene is TRBD2 (6 bases). V was cut by 8 bases and J by 3 bases, with 17 bases left in between. Germline assignment: CDR1 MDHEN and CDR2 SYDVKM. This CDR3 spans 14 amino acids. The CDR3 reads CASVDGGYYYEQYF. As DNA, the CDR3 is TGTGCCAGCGTGGACGGAGGGTACTACTACGAGCAGTACTTC.

This clone was seen a handful of times. The chain combines TRBV20-1 with TRBJ2-1; D might be TRBD2 (5 bases). This CDR3 contains 10 residues. Germline V gene sequence: CDR1 DFQATT, CDR2 SNEGSKA (reference sequence). The ends were cut back, 2 bases at V and 10 bases at J, with 6 bases in the middle. CDR3 region: CSARTGEQFF. CDR3 coding DNA: TGCAGTGCTAGAACGGGAGAGCAGTTCTTC.

CDR3 sequence: CASSVGPGWTDTQYF. CDR3 bases: TGTGCCAGCAGCGTAGGTCCGGGTTGGACAGATACGCAGTATTTT. The chain employs TRBV9 and TRBJ2-3; D is unresolved. V lost 0 bases, J lost 3 bases, and 11 bases lay in between. Germline V lookup: CDR1 SGDLS, CDR2 YYNGEE. The CDR3 consists of 15 residues.

A note on this clone: This same CDR3 is encoded by further DNA sequences in the sample. The J gene is TRBJ2-3, the V gene TRBV30; no firm D call. Germline CDR1 is GTSNPN and CDR2 is SVGIG (reference sequence). V was clipped by 0 bases and J by 6 bases, with 7 bases between them. This CDR3 region has 12 residues. CDR3 residues: CAWSVGRDTQYF. The CDR3 DNA sequence: TGTGCCTGGAGTGTGGGTCGGGATACGCAGTATTTT.

Ten or more counts support this clone. The rearrangement joins TRBV25-1 to TRBJ2-3; tentatively, D is TRBD2 (6 bases). Deletions cut 8 bases from V and 3 bases from J, with 12 bases between. The CDR3 contains 13 residues. CDR1 MGHDK and CDR2 SYGVNS come from the germline V gene. CDR3 in amino acids: CASGTAGTDTQYF. The CDR3 nucleotides read TGTGCCAGCGGGACTGCGGGAACAGATACGCAGTATTTT.

This clone came up a few times. Other nucleotide sequences from this sample produce the same CDR3. The rearrangement joins TRBV29-1 to TRBJ2-5; TRBD2 matches 7 bases. This CDR3 is 14 amino acids long. V lost 4 bases and J lost 3; bases outside the gene matches: 8. Germline V gene lookup returns CDR1 SQVTM and CDR2 ANQGSEA. The CDR3 sequence: CSVVGGRAEETQYF. The CDR3 DNA sequence: TGCAGCGTTGTTGGGGGGAGGGCCGAAGAGACCCAGTACTTC.

This clone has a handful of counts. V and J are TRBV25-1 and TRBJ1-2; the D is unclear. CDR3 length: 12 amino acids. The germline gives CDR1 MGHDK, CDR2 SYGVNS. V shed 6 bases and J shed 2 bases, with 7 bases lying between them. DNA for the CDR3: TGTGCCAGCAGGCAGATAAACTATGGCTACACCTTC. Its protein is CASRQINYGYTF.

This clone was picked up a small number of times. The rearrangement uses TRBV4-1 and TRBJ2-6; D unresolved. The germline CDR1 and CDR2 sequences are MGHRA and YSYEKL. The CDR3 has 14 amino acids. V was cut by 1 base and J by 2 bases, with 3 bases left in between. The CDR3, as DNA: TGCGCCAGCAGCCAAGGGGCTGGGGCCAACGTCCTGACTTTC. Its protein product is CASSQGAGANVLTF.

The chain joins TRBV27 to TRBJ2-6; possible D gene TRBD2, 6 bases. This CDR3 contains 19 residues. CDR1 is MNHEY, CDR2 SMNVEV, per germline (reference sequence). Deletions cut 2 bases from V and 1 base from J, with 18 bases between. The CDR3 is CASSLGLGGIESGANVLTF. DNA for the CDR3: TGTGCCAGCAGTTTAGGTCTGGGGGGTATAGAGTCTGGGGCCAACGTCCTGACTTTC. The full variable domain, completed using reference TRBV27 and TRBJ2-6, is EAQVTQNPRYLITVTGKKLTVTCSQNMNHEYMSWYRQDPGLGLRQIYYSMNVEVTDKGDVPEGYKVSRKEKRNFPLILESPSPNQTSLYFCASSLGLGGIESGANVLTFGAGSRLTVL.

This chain links TRBV25-1 with TRBJ2-3, with D perhaps TRBD2 (5 bases). Germline V lookup: CDR1 MGHDK, CDR2 SYGVNS. The CDR3 extends over 12 amino acids. Trimming pared 0 bases from V and 9 bases from J, leaving 7 bases between. CDR3 sequence: CASSEYTGTQYF. CDR3 bases: TGTGCCAGCAGTGAATATACGGGGACGCAGTATTTT.